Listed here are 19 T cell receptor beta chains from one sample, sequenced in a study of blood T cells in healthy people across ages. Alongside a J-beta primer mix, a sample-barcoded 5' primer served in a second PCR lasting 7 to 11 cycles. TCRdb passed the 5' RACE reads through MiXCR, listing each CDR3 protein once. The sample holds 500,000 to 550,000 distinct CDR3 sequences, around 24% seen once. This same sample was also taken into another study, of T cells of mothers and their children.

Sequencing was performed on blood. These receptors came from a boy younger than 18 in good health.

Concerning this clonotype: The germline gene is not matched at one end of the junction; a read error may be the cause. The CDR3 loop reads CASSFRGRGPGNEQSF. The CDR3, as DNA: TGTGCCAGCAGTTTCCGAGGGAGGGGGCCTGGAAATGAGCAGTCCTTC. This chain connects TRBV6-2 or TRBV6-3 to TRBJ2-1, with D possibly called TRBD1 or TRBD2 (7 bases each). The CDR3 runs to 16 residues. Germline CDR1 MNHEY, CDR2 SVGEGT.

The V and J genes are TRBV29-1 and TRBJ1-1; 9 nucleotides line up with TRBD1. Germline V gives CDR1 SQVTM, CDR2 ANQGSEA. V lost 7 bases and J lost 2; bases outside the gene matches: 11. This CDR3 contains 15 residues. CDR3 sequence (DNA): TGCAGCGCCAGAGGGACAGGGTTGGCAAACACTGAAGCTTTCTTT. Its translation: CSARGTGLANTEAFF. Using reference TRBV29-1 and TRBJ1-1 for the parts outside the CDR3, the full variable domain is SAVISQKPSRDICQRGTSLTIQCQVDSQVTMMFWYRQQPGQSLTLIATANQGSEATYESGFVIDKFPISRPNLTFSTLTVSNMSPEDSSIYLCSARGTGLANTEAFFGQGTRLTVV.

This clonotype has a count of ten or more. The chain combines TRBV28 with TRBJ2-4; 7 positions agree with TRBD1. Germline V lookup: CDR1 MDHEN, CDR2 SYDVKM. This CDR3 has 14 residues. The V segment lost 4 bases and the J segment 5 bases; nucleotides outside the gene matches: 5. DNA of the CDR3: TGTGCCAGCAGTTCTGCAGGGGGTCAAAACATTCAGTACTTC. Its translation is CASSSAGGQNIQYF.

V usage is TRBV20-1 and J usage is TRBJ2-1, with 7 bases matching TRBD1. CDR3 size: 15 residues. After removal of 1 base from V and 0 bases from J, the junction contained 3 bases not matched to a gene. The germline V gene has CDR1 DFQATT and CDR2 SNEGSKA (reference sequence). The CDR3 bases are TGCAGTGCTAGAGGGGACAGAACCTCCTACAATGAGCAGTTCTTC. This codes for CSARGDRTSYNEQFF.

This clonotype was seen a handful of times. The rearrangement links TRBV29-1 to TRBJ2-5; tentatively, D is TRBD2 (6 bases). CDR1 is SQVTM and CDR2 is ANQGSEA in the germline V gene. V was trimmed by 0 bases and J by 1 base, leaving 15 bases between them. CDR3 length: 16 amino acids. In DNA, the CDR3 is TGCAGCGTTGAAGATTGGGGTGGAGGGGTCCAAGAGACCCAGTACTTC. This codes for CSVEDWGGGVQETQYF.

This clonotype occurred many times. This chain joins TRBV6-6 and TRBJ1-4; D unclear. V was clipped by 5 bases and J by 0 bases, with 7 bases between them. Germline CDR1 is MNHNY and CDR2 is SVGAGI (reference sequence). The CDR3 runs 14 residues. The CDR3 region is CASSRTATNEKLFF. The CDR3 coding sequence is TGTGCCAGCAGTCGAACAGCAACTAATGAAAAACTGTTTTTT.

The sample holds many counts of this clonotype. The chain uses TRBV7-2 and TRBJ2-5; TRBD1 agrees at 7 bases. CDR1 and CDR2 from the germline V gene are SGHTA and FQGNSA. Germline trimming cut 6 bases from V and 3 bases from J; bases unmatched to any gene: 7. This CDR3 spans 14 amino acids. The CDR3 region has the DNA TGTGCCAGCAGTTTGACAGGGCCAAAAGAGACCCAGTACTTC. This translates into CASSLTGPKETQYF.

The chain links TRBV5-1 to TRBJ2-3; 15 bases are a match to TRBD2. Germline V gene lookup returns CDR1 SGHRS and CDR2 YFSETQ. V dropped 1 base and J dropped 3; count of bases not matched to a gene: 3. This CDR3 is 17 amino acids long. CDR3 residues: CASSLYGTSGRTDTQYF. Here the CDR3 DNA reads TGCGCCAGCAGCTTGTACGGGACTAGCGGGAGGACAGATACGCAGTATTTT.

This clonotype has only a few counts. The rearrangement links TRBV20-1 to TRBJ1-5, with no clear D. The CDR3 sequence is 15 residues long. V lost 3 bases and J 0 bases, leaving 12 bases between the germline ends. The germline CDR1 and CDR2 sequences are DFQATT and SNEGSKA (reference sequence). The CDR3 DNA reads TGCAGTGCTAGTGAGTCCGAATATAGCAATCAGCCCCAGCATTTT. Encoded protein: CSASESEYSNQPQHF.

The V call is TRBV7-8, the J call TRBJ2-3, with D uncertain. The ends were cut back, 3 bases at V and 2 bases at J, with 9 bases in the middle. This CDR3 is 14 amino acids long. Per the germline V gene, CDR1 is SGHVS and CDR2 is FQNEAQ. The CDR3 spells CASSFRLDTDTQYF. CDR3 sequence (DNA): TGTGCCAGCAGCTTTAGACTTGACACAGATACGCAGTATTTT.

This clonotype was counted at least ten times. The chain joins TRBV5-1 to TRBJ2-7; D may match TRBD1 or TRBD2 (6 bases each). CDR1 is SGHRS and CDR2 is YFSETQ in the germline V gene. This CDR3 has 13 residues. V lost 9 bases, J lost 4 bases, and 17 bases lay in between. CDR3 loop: CAITRRGTYEQYF. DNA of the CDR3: TGCGCCATCACGAGGAGGGGGACGTACGAGCAGTACTTC.

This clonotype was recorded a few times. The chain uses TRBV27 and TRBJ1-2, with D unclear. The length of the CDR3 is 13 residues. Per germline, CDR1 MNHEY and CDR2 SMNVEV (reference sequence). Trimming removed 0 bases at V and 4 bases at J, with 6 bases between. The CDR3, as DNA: TGTGCCAGCAGTTTATCGCACAGCTATGGCTACACCTTC. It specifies CASSLSHSYGYTF.

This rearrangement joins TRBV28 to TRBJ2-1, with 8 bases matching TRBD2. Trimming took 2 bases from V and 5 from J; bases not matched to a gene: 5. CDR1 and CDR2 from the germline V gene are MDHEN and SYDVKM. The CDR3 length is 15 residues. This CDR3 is CASSLRLAGHNEQFF. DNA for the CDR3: TGTGCCAGCAGTTTACGGCTAGCGGGTCACAATGAGCAGTTCTTC.

As DNA, the CDR3 is TGTGCCAGTAGGGGGGGCCCGGGCGAGCAGTACTTC. The encoded protein is CASRGGPGEQYF. The chain is built from TRBV2 and TRBJ2-5; tentative D call: TRBD2 (7 bases). The J call may not be correct, given that the DNA end is closer to TRBJ2-7. The CDR3 is 12 residues long. Germline lookup yields CDR1 SNHLY and CDR2 FYNNEI.

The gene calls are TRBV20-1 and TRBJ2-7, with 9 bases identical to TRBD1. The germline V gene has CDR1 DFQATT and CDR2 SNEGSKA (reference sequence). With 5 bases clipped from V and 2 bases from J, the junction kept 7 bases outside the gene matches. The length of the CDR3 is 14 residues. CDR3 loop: CSAVTGGKAYEQYF. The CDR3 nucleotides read TGCAGTGCTGTGACAGGGGGGAAAGCCTACGAGCAGTACTTC.

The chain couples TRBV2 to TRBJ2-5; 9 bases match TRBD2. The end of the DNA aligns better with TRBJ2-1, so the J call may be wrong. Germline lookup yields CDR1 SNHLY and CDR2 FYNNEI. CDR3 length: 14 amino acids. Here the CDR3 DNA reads TGTGCCAGCTTAGGCGGGAGGGCCCCGTTTGAGCAGTTCTTC. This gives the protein CASLGGRAPFEQFF.

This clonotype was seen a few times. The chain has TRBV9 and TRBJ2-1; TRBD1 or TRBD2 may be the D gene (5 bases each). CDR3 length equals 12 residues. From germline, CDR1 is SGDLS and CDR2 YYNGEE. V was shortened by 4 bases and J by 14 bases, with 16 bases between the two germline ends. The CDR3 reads CASSTIEGWKFF. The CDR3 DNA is TGTGCCAGCAGCACCATCGAGGGGTGGAAGTTCTTC.

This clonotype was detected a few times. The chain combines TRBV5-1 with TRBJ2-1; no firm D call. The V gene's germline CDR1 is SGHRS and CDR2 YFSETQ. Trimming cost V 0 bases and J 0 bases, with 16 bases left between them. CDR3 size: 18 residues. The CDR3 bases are TGCGCCAGCAGCTTGGGGCTGGGTGGGCCGAGCTCCTACAATGAGCAGTTCTTC. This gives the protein CASSLGLGGPSSYNEQFF.

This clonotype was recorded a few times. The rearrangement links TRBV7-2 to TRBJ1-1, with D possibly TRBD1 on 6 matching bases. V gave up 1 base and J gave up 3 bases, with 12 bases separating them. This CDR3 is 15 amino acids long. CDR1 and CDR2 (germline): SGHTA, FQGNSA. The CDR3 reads CASSLDPRGHTEAFF. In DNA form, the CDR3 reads TGTGCCAGCAGCTTAGATCCCAGGGGACACACTGAAGCTTTCTTT.